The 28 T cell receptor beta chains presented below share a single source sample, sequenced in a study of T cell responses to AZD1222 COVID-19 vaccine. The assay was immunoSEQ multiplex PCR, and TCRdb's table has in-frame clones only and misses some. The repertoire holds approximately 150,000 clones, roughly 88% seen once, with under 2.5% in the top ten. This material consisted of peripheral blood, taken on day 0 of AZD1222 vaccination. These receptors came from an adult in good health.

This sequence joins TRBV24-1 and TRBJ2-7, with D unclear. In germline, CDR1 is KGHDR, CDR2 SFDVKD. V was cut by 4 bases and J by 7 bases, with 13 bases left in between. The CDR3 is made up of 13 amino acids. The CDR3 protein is CATSDLSGFEQYF. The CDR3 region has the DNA TGTGCCACCAGTGACTTAAGTGGGTTTGAGCAGTACTTC.

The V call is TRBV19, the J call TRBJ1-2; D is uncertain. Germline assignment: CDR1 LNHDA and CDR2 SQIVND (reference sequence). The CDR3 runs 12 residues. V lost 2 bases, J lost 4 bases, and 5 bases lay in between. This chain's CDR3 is CASSITSYGYTF. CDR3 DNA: TGTGCCAGTAGTATAACAAGCTATGGCTACACCTTC.

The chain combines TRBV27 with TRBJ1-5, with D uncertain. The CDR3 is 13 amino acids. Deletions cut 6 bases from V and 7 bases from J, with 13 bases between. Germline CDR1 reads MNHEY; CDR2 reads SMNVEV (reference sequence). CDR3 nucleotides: TGTGCCAGCAGCGGAGACTGGTTACAGCCCCAGCATTTT. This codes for CASSGDWLQPQHF.

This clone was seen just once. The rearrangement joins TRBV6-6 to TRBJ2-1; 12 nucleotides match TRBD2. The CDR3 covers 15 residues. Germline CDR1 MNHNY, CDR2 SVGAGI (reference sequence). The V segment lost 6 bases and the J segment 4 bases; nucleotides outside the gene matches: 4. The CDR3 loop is CASRASGRAYNEQFF. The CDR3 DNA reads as TGTGCCAGCAGGGCTAGCGGGAGGGCATACAATGAGCAGTTCTTC.

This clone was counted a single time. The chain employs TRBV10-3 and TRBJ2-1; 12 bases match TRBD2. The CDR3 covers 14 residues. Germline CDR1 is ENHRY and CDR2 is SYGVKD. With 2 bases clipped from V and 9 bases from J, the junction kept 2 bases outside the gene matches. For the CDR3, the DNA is TGTGCCATCAGTGAGGGACTAGCGGGAAGTGAGCAGTTCTTC. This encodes CAISEGLAGSEQFF.

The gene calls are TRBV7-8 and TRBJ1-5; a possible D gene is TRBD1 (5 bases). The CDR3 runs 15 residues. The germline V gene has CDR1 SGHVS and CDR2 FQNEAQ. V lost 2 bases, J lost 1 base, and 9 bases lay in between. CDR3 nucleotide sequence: TGTGCCAGCAGCTTAAGGGGAGGAAGCAATCAGCCCCAGCATTTT. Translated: CASSLRGGSNQPQHF.

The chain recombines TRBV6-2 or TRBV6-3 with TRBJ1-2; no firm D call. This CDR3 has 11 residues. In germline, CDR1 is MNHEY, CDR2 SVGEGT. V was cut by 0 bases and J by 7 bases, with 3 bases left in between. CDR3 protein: CASSYSSGYTF. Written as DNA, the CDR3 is TGTGCCAGCAGTTACTCGTCTGGCTACACCTTC.

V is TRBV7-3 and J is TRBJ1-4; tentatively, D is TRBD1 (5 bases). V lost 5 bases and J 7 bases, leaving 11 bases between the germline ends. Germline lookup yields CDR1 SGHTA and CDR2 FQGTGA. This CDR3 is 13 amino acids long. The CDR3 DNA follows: TGTGCCAGCAGCGCTGGGGGGTCTGAAAAACTGTTTTTT. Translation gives CASSAGGSEKLFF.

CDR3 amino acids: CSVGLGGQVYNEQFF. CDR3 in DNA: TGCAGCGTTGGCTTAGGGGGACAGGTGTACAATGAGCAGTTCTTC. This chain connects TRBV29-1 to TRBJ2-1, with 8 positions matching TRBD1. The CDR3 contains 15 residues. The V gene end was trimmed by 4 bases and the J gene end by 4 bases; junction bases not matched to a gene: 9. Germline lookup yields CDR1 SQVTM and CDR2 ANQGSEA.

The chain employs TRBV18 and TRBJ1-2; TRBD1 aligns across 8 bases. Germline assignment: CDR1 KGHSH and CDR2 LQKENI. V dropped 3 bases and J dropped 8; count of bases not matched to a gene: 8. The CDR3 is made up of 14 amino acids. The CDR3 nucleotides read TGTGCCAGCTCACCGGGACAGGCCGCAGGAGGCTACACCTTC. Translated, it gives CASSPGQAAGGYTF.

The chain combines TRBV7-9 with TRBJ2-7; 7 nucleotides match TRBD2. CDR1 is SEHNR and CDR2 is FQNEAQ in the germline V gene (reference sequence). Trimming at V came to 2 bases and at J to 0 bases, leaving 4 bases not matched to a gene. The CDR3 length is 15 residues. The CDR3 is CASSLTAGSSYEQYF. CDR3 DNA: TGTGCCAGCAGCTTAACAGCGGGGAGCTCCTACGAGCAGTACTTC.

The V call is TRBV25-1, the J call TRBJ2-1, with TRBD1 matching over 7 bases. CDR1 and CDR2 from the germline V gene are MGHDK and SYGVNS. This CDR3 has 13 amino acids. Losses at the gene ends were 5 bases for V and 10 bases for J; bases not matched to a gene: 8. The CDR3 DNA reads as TGTGCCAGCAGTACCCCTGGGGGACAGGAGCAGTTCTTC. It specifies CASSTPGGQEQFF.

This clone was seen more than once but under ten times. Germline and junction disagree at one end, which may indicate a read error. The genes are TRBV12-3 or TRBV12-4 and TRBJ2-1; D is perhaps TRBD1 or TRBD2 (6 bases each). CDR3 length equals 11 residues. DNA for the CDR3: TGTGCCAGCAGATTAGGGGGGGAGCAGTTCTTC. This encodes CASRLGGEQFF.

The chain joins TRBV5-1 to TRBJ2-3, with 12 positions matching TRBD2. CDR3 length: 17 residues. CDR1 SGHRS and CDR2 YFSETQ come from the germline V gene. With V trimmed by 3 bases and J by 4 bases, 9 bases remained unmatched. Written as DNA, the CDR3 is TGCGCCAGCAGCTCCTCTCGACTAGCGGGAGAGGCAGATACGCAGTATTTT. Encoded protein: CASSSSRLAGEADTQYF.

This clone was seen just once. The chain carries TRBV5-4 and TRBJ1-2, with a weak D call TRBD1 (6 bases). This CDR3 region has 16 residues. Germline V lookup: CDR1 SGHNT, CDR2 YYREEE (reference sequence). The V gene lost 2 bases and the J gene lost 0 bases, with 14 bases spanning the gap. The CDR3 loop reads CASSFSGAPANYGYTF. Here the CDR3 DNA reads TGTGCCAGCAGCTTCTCAGGGGCCCCAGCTAACTATGGCTACACCTTC.

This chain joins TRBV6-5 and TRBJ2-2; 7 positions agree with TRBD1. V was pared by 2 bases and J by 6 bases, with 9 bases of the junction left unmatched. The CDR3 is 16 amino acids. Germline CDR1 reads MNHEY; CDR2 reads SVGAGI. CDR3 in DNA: TGTGCCAGCAGTTACCCCGGCAGGGGGAAAGCCGGGGAGCTGTTTTTT. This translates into CASSYPGRGKAGELFF.

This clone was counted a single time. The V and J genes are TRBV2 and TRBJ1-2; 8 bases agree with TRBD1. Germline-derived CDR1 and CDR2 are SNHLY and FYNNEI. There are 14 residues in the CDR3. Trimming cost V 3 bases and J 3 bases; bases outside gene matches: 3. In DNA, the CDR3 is TGTGCCAGCAGTGATCTGGGACAGGACTATGGCTACACCTTC. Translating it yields CASSDLGQDYGYTF.

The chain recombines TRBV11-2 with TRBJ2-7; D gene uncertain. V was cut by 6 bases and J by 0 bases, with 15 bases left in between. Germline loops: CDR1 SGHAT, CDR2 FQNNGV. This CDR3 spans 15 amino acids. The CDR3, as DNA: TGTGCCAGCAGTATAGGCTCAGAATCCTCCTACGAGCAGTACTTC. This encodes CASSIGSESSYEQYF.

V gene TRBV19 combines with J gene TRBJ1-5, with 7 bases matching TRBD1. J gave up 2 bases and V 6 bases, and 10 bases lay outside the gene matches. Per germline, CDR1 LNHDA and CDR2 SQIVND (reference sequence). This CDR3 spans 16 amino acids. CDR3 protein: CASRGSGGVGNQPQHF. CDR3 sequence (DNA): TGTGCCAGTAGGGGCTCAGGGGGGGTTGGCAATCAGCCCCAGCATTTT.

CDR3 coding DNA: TGTGCCACCAGTGATTTGCAAACACGCTACGAGCAGTACTTC. This codes for CATSDLQTRYEQYF. The chain joins TRBV24-1 to TRBJ2-7; D call uncertain. CDR3 size: 14 residues. The V end was cut by 0 bases, the J end by 3 bases, with 8 bases between. Germline V lookup: CDR1 KGHDR, CDR2 SFDVKD.

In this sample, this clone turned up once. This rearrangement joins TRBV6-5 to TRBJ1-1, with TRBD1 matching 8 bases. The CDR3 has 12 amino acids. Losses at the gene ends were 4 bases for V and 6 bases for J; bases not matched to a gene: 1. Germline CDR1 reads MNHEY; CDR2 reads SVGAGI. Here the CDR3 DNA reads TGTGCCAGCAGTTGGACAGGGCCTGAAGCTTTCTTT. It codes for CASSWTGPEAFF.

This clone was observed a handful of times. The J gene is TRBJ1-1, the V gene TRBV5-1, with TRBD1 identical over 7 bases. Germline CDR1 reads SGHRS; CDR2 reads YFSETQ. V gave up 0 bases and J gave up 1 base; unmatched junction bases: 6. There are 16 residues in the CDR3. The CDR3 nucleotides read TGCGCCAGCAGCTTGGCTTTGACAGGGAGGAACACTGAAGCTTTCTTT. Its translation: CASSLALTGRNTEAFF.

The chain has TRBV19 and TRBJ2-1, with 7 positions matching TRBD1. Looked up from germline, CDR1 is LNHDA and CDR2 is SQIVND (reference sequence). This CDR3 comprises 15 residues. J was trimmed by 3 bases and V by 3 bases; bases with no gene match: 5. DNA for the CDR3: TGTGCCAGTAGTATGGGTCAGGGGGTCTACAATGAGCAGTTCTTC. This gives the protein CASSMGQGVYNEQFF. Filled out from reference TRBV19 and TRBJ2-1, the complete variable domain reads DGGITQSPKYLFRKEGQNVTLSCEQNLNHDAMYWYRQDPGQGLRLIYYSQIVNDFQKGDIAEGYSVSREKKESFPLTVTSAQKNPTAFYLCASSMGQGVYNEQFFGPGTRLTVL.

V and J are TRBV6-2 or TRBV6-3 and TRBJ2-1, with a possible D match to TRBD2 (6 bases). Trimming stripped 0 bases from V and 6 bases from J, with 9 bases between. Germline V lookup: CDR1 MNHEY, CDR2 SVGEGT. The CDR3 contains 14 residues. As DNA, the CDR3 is TGTGCCAGCAGTTACTCCCTAGCGAGCAATGAGCAGTTCTTC. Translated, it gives CASSYSLASNEQFF.

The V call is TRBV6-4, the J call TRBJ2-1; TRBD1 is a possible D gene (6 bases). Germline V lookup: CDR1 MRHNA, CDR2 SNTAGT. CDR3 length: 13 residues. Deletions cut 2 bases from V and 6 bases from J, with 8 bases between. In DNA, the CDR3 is TGTGCCAGCAGTGACGGGGACACCAATGAGCAGTTCTTC. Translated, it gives CASSDGDTNEQFF.

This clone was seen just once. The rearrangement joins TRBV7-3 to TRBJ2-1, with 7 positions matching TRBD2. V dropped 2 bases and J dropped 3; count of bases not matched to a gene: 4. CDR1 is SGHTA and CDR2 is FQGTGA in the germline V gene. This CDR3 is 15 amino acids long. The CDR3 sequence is CASSLSASGYNEQFF. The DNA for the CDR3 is TGTGCCAGCAGCTTATCGGCTAGCGGCTACAATGAGCAGTTCTTC.

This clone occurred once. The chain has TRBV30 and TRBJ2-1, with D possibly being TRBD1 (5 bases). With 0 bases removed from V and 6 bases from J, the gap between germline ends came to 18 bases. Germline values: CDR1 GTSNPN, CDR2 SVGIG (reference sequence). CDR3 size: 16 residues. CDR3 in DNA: TGTGCCTGGAGTGTACGAAAGACAGCACTTACCAATGAGCAGTTCTTC. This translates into CAWSVRKTALTNEQFF. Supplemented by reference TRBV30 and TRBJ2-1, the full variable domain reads SQTIHQWPATLVQPVGSPLSLECTVEGTSNPNLYWYRQAAGRGLQLLFYSVGIGQISSEVPQNLSASRPQDRQFILSSKKLLLSDSGFYLCAWSVRKTALTNEQFFGPGTRLTVL.

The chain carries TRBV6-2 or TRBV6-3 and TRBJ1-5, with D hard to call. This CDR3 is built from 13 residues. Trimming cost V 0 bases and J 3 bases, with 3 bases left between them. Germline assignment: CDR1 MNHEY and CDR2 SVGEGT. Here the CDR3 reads CASSYSDNQPQHF. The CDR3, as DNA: TGTGCCAGCAGTTACTCTGACAATCAGCCCCAGCATTTT.